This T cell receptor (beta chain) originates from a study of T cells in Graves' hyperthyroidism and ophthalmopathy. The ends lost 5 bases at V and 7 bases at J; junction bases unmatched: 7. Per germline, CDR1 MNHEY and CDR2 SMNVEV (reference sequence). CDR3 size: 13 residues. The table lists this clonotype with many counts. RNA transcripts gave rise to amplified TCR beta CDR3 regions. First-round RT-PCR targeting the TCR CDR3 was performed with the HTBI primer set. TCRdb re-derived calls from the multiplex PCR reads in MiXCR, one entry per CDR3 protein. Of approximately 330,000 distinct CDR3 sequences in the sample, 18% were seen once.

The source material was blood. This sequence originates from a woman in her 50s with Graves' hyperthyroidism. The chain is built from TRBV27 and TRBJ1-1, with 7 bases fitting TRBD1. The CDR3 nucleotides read TGTGCCAGCAGTCCCGGGACAGCTCTTGAAGCTTTCTTT. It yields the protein CASSPGTALEAFF.